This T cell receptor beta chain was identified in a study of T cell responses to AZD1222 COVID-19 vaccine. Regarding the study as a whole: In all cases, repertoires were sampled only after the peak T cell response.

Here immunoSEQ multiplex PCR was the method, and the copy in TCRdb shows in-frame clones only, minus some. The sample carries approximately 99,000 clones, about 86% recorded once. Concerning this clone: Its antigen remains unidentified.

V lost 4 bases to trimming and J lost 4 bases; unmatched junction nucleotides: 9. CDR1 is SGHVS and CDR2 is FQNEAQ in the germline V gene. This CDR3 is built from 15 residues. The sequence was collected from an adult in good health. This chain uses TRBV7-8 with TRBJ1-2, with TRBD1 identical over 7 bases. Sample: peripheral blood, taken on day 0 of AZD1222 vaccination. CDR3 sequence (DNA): TGTGCCAGCAGCTCGTCGGGACAGCTACTCTATGGCTACACCTTC. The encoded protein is CASSSSGQLLYGYTF.